These 21 T cell receptor beta chains originate from one sample sequenced in a study of beta chain features in type 1 diabetes (dated by TCRdb to 2017 to 2018). Study-wide conclusions, independent of this receptor: Type 1 diabetes patients showed a moderate but significant shortening of TCRB CDR3 length in all four CD4+ subsets.

Their target antigens are unknown. The library was generated by the immunoSEQ multiplex PCR assay. The entire isolated RNA was reverse transcribed using the High Capacity cDNA Reverse Transcription Kit, and thus expressed TCRB transcripts were sequenced. TCRdb retrieved this table from immuneACCESS and kept in-frame rearrangements only. Not all clones are present; in checked studies, unresolved V genes account for under half, and no reason is known for the remainder. In all, the sample holds around 360,000 clones, and roughly 12% of those were seen once. The ten largest make up 0.0085% to 0.012% of the sample. The sequenced sample consisted of naive CD4+ T cells from blood. The cell subset or site tag for this specimen amounts to: true naive CD4+ T cells. All receptors derive from a woman between 18 and 30 years old with type 1 diabetes.

There are a few counts of this clone. J is TRBJ2-1 and V is TRBV4-1; TRBD1 matches 10 bases. Germline V lookup: CDR1 MGHRA, CDR2 YSYEKL. The V gene end was trimmed by 5 bases and the J gene end by 8 bases; junction bases not matched to a gene: 9. The CDR3 length is 15 residues. The CDR3 sequence: CASSGPGQGPDEQFF. The CDR3 DNA sequence: TGCGCCAGCAGCGGACCGGGACAGGGGCCCGATGAGCAGTTCTTC.

The table lists this clone with a few counts. The genes are TRBV5-4 and TRBJ1-2; the match to TRBD1 covers 12 bases. The V gene end was trimmed by 6 bases and the J gene end by 2 bases; junction bases not matched to a gene: 2. The CDR3 has 14 amino acids. Germline CDR1 SGHNT, CDR2 YYREEE (reference sequence). CDR3 amino acids: CASIGTGGNYGYTF. The CDR3 coding sequence is TGTGCCAGCATTGGGACAGGGGGCAACTATGGCTACACCTTC.

J is TRBJ2-7 and V is TRBV25-1; 8 positions match TRBD1. The CDR3 contains 16 residues. CDR1 and CDR2 from the germline V gene are MGHDK and SYGVNS. J lost 3 bases, V lost 3 bases, and 10 bases had no gene match. CDR3 nucleotides: TGTGCCAGCAGTGACGCCAGGACAGGGAAGGACTACGAGCAGTACTTC. This translates into CASSDARTGKDYEQYF.

This clone came up a few times. The chain links TRBV2 to TRBJ1-1, with D maybe TRBD1 (6 bases). V was pared by 6 bases and J by 1 base, with 12 bases between. The CDR3 covers 14 residues. The germline gives CDR1 SNHLY, CDR2 FYNNEI. The CDR3 is CASSPRTANTEAFF. The CDR3 DNA reads TGTGCCAGCAGCCCTAGGACAGCGAACACTGAAGCTTTCTTT.

This clone was seen more than once but under ten times. The V gene is TRBV7-2, the J gene TRBJ2-7; possible D gene TRBD1, 6 bases. The V end lost 3 bases, the J end lost 7 bases, and 19 bases lay between the germline ends. The CDR3 extends over 15 amino acids. The germline V gene has CDR1 SGHTA and CDR2 FQGNSA. The DNA of the CDR3 is TGTGCCAGCAGCTTTAGACAGGCCACCCTTCGGGAGCAGTACTTC. Protein: CASSFRQATLREQYF.

This clone occurred a few times. CDR3 DNA sequence: TGTGCCAGCCCTAGCGGGAGCACAGATACGCAGTATTTT. Its translation: CASPSGSTDTQYF. This chain connects TRBV7-9 to TRBJ2-3; 8 bases line up with TRBD2. In germline, CDR1 is SEHNR, CDR2 FQNEAQ (reference sequence). V was clipped by 8 bases and J by 0 bases; unmatched bases: 1. This CDR3 has 13 amino acids.

V usage is TRBV27 and J usage is TRBJ1-5, with D perhaps TRBD1 (5 bases). Per the germline V gene, CDR1 is MNHEY and CDR2 is SMNVEV (reference sequence). Trimming stripped 0 bases from V and 9 bases from J, with 12 bases between. This CDR3 contains 14 residues. In DNA form, the CDR3 reads TGTGCCAGCAGTTTATCGCGGGGACCATGGCCCCAGCATTTT. Translation: CASSLSRGPWPQHF.

The rearrangement joins TRBV27 to TRBJ2-5, with 14 bases that match TRBD2. Germline V CDR1 and CDR2: MNHEY, SMNVEV (reference sequence). This CDR3 region has 17 residues. Trimming cost V 8 bases and J 4 bases; bases outside gene matches: 12. The DNA for the CDR3 is TGTGCCAGCCGTGTGGGGACTAGCGGGAGTTCAGGAGAGACCCAGTACTTC. Amino acids: CASRVGTSGSSGETQYF.

This clone was picked up a small number of times. The rearrangement joins TRBV29-1 to TRBJ2-1, with TRBD2 matching 7 bases. Trimming took 7 bases from V and 3 from J; bases not matched to a gene: 18. The CDR3 contains 17 residues. CDR1 SQVTM and CDR2 ANQGSEA come from the germline V gene. The CDR3 bases are TGCAGCGCCCACAGCGGGGAGAGGCTAGCGGTCTACAATGAGCAGTTCTTC. Protein sequence: CSAHSGERLAVYNEQFF.

The rearrangement links TRBV5-6 to TRBJ2-7; 7 nucleotides match TRBD2. The CDR3 runs to 14 residues. The V gene end was trimmed by 5 bases and the J gene end by 4 bases; junction bases not matched to a gene: 9. The germline V gene encodes CDR1 SGHDT and CDR2 YYEEEE. The CDR3 DNA follows: TGTGCCAGCAGTTCGGCGGGAGTGCCATACGAGCAGTACTTC. It encodes CASSSAGVPYEQYF.

This clone was seen a handful of times. The CDR3 bases are TGTGCCAGCAGCCTACAACCCGGACAGCAAGAGACCCAGTACTTC. This codes for CASSLQPGQQETQYF. The chain has TRBV7-3 and TRBJ2-5; D is possibly TRBD1 (6 bases). Germline loops: CDR1 SGHTA, CDR2 FQGTGA. The V gene lost 5 bases and the J gene lost 2 bases, with 15 bases spanning the gap. This CDR3 is built from 15 residues.

This clone was seen a few times. Sequence at one end of the junction differs from germline and may be a read error. The chain couples TRBV5-1 to TRBJ1-1, with 7 bases fitting TRBD1. The CDR3 is 12 amino acids. Germline values: CDR1 SGHRS, CDR2 YFSETQ. The CDR3 DNA sequence: TGCGCCAGCAGCCGACAGGGCTCTGAGGCTTTCTTT. Its protein product is CASSRQGSEAFF.

This clone was seen a handful of times. V gene TRBV29-1 combines with J gene TRBJ2-7; the match to TRBD2 covers 9 bases. V lost 4 bases, J lost 4 bases, and 2 bases stayed unmatched. The CDR3 has 12 residues. Per the germline V gene, CDR1 is SQVTM and CDR2 is ANQGSEA. The CDR3 sequence: CSVALAGYEQYF. Written as DNA, the CDR3 is TGCAGCGTTGCCCTAGCGGGATACGAGCAGTACTTC.

In its sample, this clone was seen a few times. The chain is built from TRBV19 and TRBJ2-3; 11 bases map to TRBD2. Looked up from germline, CDR1 is LNHDA and CDR2 is SQIVND (reference sequence). V gave up 4 bases and J gave up 2 bases; unmatched junction bases: 11. The CDR3 loop spans 18 amino acids. The CDR3 loop is CASSTLLAGDTVTDTQYF. The CDR3 DNA sequence: TGTGCCAGTAGTACCCTACTAGCGGGGGACACCGTCACAGATACGCAGTATTTT.

The chain couples TRBV6-4 to TRBJ2-1, with D unresolved. The germline V gene encodes CDR1 MRHNA and CDR2 SNTAGT. V was cut by 4 bases and J by 4 bases, with 8 bases left in between. The length of the CDR3 is 13 residues. CDR3 bases: TGTGCCAGCAGTGGGCCCCCTTACAATGAGCAGTTCTTC. It codes for CASSGPPYNEQFF.

V is TRBV10-3 and J is TRBJ2-1; D unclear. The CDR3 loop spans 13 amino acids. The germline V and J ends were trimmed by 5 bases and 9 bases, with 14 bases remaining between them. The germline gives CDR1 ENHRY, CDR2 SYGVKD. The CDR3 DNA is TGTGCCATCAGTCCCAATTTCTCCGGTGAGCAGTTCTTC. Translated, it gives CAISPNFSGEQFF.

The chain combines TRBV5-8 with TRBJ1-4; TRBD1 might be the D (6 bases). V was pared by 2 bases and J by 11 bases, with 19 bases between. CDR1 is SGHTS and CDR2 is YDEGEE in the germline V gene. The CDR3 has 15 amino acids. The CDR3 sequence is CASSFTGKFEGKLFF. The DNA of the CDR3 is TGTGCCAGCAGCTTCACAGGGAAATTTGAGGGGAAACTGTTTTTT.

This clone came up a few times. V usage is TRBV7-2 and J usage is TRBJ1-2; no clear D gene. The ends were cut back, 1 base at V and 7 bases at J, with 13 bases in the middle. This CDR3 is built from 14 residues. Germline lookup yields CDR1 SGHTA and CDR2 FQGNSA. The CDR3 sequence: CASSLESQAGGYTF. The DNA for the CDR3 is TGTGCCAGCAGCTTAGAGTCGCAGGCCGGTGGCTACACCTTC.

The chain employs TRBV7-2 and TRBJ2-7; 8 positions agree with TRBD1. The CDR3 has 13 amino acids. After removal of 3 bases from V and 6 bases from J, the junction contained 4 bases not matched to a gene. The V gene's germline CDR1 is SGHTA and CDR2 FQGNSA. The CDR3 here is CASSLDRASEQYF. CDR3 nucleotides: TGTGCCAGCAGCTTGGACAGGGCTAGCGAGCAGTACTTC.

The table lists this clone with a few counts. The gene calls are TRBV7-9 and TRBJ1-1; TRBD1 agrees at 7 bases. CDR1 and CDR2 from the germline V gene are SEHNR and FQNEAQ (reference sequence). CDR3 length: 13 residues. With 2 bases clipped from V and 4 bases from J, the junction kept 1 base outside the gene matches. The CDR3 here is CASSLPGGTEAFF. The CDR3, as DNA: TGTGCCAGCAGCTTACCAGGGGGCACTGAAGCTTTCTTT.

This clone was seen a few times. The V and J genes are TRBV7-2 and TRBJ1-2; TRBD1 might be the D (6 bases). Germline V gene lookup returns CDR1 SGHTA and CDR2 FQGNSA. Trimming took 5 bases from V and 3 from J, leaving 10 bases between them. This CDR3 has 13 residues. CDR3 region: CASSQDRDYGYTF. The DNA of the CDR3 is TGTGCCAGCAGCCAGGACAGAGACTATGGCTACACCTTC.